This TCR beta chain stems from a study of T cells in Graves' hyperthyroidism and ophthalmopathy. Regarding the study as a whole: Blood samples included most of the expanded thyroid clonotypes exceeding 0.001.

TCR beta CDR3 region amplification was performed from RNA transcripts. First-round RT-PCR with HTBI primers amplified the TCR CDR3 region. TCRdb analysed the multiplex PCR reads with MiXCR anew, one entry per CDR3 protein. The repertoire holds about 380,000 distinct CDR3 sequences, with around 13% as singletons. Germline lookup yields CDR1 ENHRY and CDR2 SYGVKD. The CDR3 is 13 residues long. The V end was cut by 7 bases, the J end by 4 bases, with 11 bases between. The hyperthyroidism was newly diagnosed and had lasted under 2 months; the patients were aged 18 to 65. This clonotype has ten or more counts. What it binds is not known.

The genes are TRBV10-3 and TRBJ1-3; a weak D match, TRBD1 (5 bases). This receptor was taken from a woman aged 55 to 70 with Graves' hyperthyroidism. The source material was blood. The CDR3 reads CAIKGAEGNTIYF. CDR3 nucleotide sequence: TGTGCCATCAAAGGGGCGGAGGGAAACACCATATATTTT.